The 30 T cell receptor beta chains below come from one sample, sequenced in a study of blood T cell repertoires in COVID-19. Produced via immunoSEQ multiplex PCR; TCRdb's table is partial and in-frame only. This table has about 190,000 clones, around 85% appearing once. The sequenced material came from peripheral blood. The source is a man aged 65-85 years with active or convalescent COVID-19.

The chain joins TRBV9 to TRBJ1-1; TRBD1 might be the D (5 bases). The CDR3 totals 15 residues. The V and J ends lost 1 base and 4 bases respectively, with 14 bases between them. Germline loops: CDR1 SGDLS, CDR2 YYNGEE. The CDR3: CASSVSREVSTEAFF. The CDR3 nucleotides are TGTGCCAGCAGCGTATCCAGGGAAGTGAGCACTGAAGCTTTCTTT.

The CDR3 nucleotides read TGCAGCGTAACAACAGGGGCAGCTAACTATGGCTACACCTTC. Amino acids: CSVTTGAANYGYTF. The chain links TRBV29-1 to TRBJ1-2; TRBD1 matches at 7 bases. This CDR3 is built from 14 residues. The V gene end was trimmed by 6 bases and the J gene end by 0 bases; junction bases not matched to a gene: 7. The germline V gene has CDR1 SQVTM and CDR2 ANQGSEA.

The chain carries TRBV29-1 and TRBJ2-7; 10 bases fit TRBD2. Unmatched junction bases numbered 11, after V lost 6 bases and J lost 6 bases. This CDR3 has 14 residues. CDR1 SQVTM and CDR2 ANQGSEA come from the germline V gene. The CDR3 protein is CSVRESGRASEQYF. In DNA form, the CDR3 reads TGCAGCGTCCGCGAGAGCGGGAGGGCCAGCGAGCAGTACTTC.

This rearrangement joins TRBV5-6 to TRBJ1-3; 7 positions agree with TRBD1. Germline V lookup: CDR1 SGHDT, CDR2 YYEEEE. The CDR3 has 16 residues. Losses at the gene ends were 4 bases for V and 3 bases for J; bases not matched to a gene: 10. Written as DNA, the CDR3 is TGTGCCAGCAGCCCTGACCGGGGACAGTATGGAAACACCATATATTTT. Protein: CASSPDRGQYGNTIYF.

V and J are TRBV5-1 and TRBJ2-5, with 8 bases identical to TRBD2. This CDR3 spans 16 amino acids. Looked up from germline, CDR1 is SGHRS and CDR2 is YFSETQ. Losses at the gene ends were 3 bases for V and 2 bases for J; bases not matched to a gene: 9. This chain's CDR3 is CASSSSIAGTQETQYF. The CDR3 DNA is TGCGCCAGCAGCTCGTCGATAGCGGGGACTCAAGAGACCCAGTACTTC.

In nucleotides, the CDR3 is TGCGCCAGCAGCTTGCAGGGGTCAAGCACAGATACGCAGTATTTT. This encodes CASSLQGSSTDTQYF. The chain links TRBV5-1 to TRBJ2-3; tentative D call: TRBD1 (6 bases). Per germline, CDR1 SGHRS and CDR2 YFSETQ. The CDR3 runs 15 residues. Trimming took off 1 base at V and 0 bases at J, with 9 bases between the two ends.

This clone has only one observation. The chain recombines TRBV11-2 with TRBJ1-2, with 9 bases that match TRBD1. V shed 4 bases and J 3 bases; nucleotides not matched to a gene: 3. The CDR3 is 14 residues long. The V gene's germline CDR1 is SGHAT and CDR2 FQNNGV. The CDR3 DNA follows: TGTGCCAGCAGCTCATGGACAGGGGACTATGGCTACACCTTC. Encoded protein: CASSSWTGDYGYTF.

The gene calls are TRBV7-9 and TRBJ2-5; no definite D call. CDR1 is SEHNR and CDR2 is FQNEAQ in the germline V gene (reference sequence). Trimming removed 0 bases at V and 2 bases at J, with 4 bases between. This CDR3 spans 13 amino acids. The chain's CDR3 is CASSLAPQETQYF. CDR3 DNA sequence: TGTGCCAGCAGCTTAGCCCCACAAGAGACCCAGTACTTC.

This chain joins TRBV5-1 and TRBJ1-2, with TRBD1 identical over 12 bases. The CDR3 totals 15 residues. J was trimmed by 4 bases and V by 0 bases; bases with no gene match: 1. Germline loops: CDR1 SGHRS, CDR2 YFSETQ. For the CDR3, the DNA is TGCGCCAGCAGCTTGGAGGGACAGGGGGCCTATGGCTACACCTTC. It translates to CASSLEGQGAYGYTF.

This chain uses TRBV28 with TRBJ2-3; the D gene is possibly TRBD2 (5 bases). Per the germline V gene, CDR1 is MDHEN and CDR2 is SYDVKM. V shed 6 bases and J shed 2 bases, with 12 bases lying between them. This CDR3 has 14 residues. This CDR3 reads CASREESLTDTQYF. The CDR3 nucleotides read TGTGCCAGCAGGGAGGAGTCCCTCACAGATACGCAGTATTTT.

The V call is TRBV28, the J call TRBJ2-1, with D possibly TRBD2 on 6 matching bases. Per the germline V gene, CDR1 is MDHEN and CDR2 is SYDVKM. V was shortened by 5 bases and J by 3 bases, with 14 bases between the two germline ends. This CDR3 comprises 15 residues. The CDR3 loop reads CASSPSGGLYNEQFF. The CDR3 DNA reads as TGTGCCAGCAGTCCAAGTGGGGGACTCTACAATGAGCAGTTCTTC.

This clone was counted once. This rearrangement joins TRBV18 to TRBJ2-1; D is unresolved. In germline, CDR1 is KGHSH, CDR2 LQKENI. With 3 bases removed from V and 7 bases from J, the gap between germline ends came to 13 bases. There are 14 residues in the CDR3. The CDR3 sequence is CASSPRSARNEQFF. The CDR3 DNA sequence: TGTGCCAGCTCACCCCGCTCGGCGCGGAATGAGCAGTTCTTC.

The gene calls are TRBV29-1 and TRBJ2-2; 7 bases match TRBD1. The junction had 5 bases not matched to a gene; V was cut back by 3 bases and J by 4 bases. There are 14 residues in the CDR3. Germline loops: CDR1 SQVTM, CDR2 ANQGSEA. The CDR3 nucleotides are TGCAGCGTTGATGGGGCAGGGGGCACCGGGGAGCTGTTTTTT. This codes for CSVDGAGGTGELFF.

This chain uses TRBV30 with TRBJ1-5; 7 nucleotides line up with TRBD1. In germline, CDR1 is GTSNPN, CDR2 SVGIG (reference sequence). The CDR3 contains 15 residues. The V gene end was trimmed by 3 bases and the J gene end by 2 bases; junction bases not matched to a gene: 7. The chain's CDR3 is CAWREKGARNQPQHF. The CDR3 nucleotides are TGTGCCTGGAGGGAAAAGGGGGCGCGCAATCAGCCCCAGCATTTT.

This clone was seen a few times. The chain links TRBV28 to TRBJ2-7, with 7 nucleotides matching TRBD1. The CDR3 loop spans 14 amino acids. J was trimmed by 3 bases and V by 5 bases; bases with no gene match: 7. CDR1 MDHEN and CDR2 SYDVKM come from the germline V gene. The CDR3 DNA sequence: TGTGCCAGCAGTACCCCGGGACAGATCTACGAGCAGTACTTC. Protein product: CASSTPGQIYEQYF.

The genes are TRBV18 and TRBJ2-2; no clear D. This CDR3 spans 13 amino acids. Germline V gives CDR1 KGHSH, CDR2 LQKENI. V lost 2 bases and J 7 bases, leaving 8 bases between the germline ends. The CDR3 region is CASSPAPGGELFF. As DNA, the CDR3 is TGTGCCAGCTCACCAGCCCCCGGCGGGGAGCTGTTTTTT.

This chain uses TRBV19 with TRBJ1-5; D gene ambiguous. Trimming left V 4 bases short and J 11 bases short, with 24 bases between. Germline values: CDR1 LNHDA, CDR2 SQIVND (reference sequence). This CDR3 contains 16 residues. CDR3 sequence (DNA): TGTGCCAGTAGTACCCCATCCGGGATTCTAGCTTCGGCCCAGCATTTT. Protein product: CASSTPSGILASAQHF.

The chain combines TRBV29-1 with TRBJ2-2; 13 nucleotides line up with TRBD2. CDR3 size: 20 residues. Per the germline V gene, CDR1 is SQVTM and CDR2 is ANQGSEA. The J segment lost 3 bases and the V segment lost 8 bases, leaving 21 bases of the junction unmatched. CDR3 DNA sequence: TGCAGCTCCGCGATGGGTGGTACTAGCGGGAGGGCGGGGGACACCGGGGAGCTGTTTTTT. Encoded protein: CSSAMGGTSGRAGDTGELFF.

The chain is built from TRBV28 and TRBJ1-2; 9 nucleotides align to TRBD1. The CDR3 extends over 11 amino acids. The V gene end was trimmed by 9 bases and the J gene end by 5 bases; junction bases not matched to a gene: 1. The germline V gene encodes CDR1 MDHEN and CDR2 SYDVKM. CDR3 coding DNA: TGTGCCAGTGACAGGGGGTATGGCTACACCTTC. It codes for CASDRGYGYTF.

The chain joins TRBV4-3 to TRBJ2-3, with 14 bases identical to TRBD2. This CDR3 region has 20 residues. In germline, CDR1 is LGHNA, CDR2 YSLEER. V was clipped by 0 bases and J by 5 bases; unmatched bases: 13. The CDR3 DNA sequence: TGCGCCAGCAGCCAAGAATTCGTGACTAGCGGGAGGGCCTCGGTAGATACGCAGTATTTT. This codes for CASSQEFVTSGRASVDTQYF.

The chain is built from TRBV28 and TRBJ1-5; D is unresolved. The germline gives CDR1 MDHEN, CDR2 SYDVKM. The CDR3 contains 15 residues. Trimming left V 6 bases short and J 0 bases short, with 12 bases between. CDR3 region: CASRLFSDSNQPQHF. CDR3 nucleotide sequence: TGTGCCAGCAGACTATTTTCAGATAGCAATCAGCCCCAGCATTTT.

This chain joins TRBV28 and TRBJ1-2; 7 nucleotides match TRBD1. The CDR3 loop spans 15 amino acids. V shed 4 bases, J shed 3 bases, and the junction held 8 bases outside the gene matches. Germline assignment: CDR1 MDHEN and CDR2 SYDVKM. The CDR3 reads CASSYGRGRDYGYTF. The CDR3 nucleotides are TGTGCCAGCAGTTACGGGAGGGGGCGCGACTATGGCTACACCTTC.

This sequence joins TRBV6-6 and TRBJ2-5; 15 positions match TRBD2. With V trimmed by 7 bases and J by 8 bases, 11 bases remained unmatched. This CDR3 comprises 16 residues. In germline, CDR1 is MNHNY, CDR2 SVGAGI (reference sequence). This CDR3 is CASKGTSGRTKETQYF. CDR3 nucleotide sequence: TGTGCCAGCAAAGGGACTAGCGGGAGGACCAAGGAAACCCAGTACTTC.

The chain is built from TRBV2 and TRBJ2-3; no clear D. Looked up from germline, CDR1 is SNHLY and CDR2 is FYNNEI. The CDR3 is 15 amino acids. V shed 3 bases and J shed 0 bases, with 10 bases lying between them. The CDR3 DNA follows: TGTGCCAGCAGTGAGTTCCCGACTAGCACAGATACGCAGTATTTT. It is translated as CASSEFPTSTDTQYF.

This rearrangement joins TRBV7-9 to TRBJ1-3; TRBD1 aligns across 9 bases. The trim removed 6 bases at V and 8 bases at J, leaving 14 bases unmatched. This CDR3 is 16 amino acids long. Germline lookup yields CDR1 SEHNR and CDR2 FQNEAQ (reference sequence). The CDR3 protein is CASSDTPGQGTHTIYF. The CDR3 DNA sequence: TGTGCCAGCAGTGACACCCCGGGACAGGGAACACACACCATATATTTT.

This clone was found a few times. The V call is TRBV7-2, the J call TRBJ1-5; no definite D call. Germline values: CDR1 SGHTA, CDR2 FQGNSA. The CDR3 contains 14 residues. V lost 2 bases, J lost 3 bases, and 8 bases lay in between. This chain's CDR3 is CASSLTGNNQPQHF. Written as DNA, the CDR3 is TGTGCCAGCAGCTTAACCGGGAACAATCAGCCCCAGCATTTT.

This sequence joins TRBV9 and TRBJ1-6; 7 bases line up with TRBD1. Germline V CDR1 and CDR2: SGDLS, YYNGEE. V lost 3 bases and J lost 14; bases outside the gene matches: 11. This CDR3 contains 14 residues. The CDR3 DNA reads TGTGCCAGCAGCGAGGGGGCAGGGGTCAAGGCCCTCCACTTT. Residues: CASSEGAGVKALHF.

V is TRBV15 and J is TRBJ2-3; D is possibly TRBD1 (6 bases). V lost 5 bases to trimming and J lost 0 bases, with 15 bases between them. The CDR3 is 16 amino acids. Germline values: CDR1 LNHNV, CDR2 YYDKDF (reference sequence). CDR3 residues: CATSRVRGTSTDTQYF. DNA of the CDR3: TGTGCCACCAGCCGGGTAAGGGGGACCAGCACAGATACGCAGTATTTT.

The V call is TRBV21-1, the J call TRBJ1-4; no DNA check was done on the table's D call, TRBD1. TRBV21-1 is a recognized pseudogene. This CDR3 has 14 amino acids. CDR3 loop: CASSVDRDNEKLFF. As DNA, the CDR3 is TGTGCCAGCAGCGTCGACAGGGATAATGAAAAACTGTTTTTT.

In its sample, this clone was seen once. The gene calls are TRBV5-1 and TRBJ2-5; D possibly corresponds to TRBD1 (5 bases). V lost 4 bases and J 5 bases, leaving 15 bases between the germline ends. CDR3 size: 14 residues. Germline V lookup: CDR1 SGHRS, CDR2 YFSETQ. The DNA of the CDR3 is TGCGCCAGCAGCCCTCTTGGGGCGCGGGAGACCCAGTACTTC. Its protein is CASSPLGARETQYF.